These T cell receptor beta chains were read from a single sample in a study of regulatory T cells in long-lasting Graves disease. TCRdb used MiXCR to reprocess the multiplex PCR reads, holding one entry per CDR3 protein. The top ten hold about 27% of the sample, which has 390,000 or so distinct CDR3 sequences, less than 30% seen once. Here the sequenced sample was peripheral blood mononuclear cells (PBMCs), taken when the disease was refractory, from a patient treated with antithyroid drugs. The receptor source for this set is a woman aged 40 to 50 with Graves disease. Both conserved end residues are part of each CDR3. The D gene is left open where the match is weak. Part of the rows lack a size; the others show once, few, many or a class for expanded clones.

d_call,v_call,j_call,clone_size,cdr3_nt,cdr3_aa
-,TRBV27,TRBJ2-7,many,TGTGCCAGCAGTTTTCAGGCGGGAACCTACGAGCAGTACTTC,CASSFQAGTYEQYF
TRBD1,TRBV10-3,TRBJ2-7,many,TGTGCCATCAGCCCGGGACAGTTCGAGCAGTACTTC,CAISPGQFEQYF
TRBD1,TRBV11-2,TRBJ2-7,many,TGTGCCAGCAGCCCCCGGGACAGGGGCTCCTCCGAGCAGTACTTC,CASSPRDRGSSEQYF
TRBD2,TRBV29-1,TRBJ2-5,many,TGCAGCGTTGATTGGGGGGGACTAGCCCAAGAGACCCAGTACTTC,CSVDWGGLAQETQYF
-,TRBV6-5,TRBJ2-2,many,TGTGCCAGCAGTTACTCGAGGCCGAACACCGGGGAGCTGTTTTTT,CASSYSRPNTGELFF
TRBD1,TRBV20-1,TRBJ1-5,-,TGCAGTGCGCGGACAGGGGGCCGGGATCAGCCCCAGCATTTT,CSARTGGRDQPQHF
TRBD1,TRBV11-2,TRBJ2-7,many,TGTGCCAGCAGCTTATACCCCGGGACAGGCTACGAGCAGTACTTC,CASSLYPGTGYEQYF
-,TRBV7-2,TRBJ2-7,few,TGTGCCAGCAGCTTATCCCCCCGCTACGAGCAGTACTTC,CASSLSPRYEQYF
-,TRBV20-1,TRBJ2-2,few,TGCAGTGCTAGAATGCCTCTGGGCGGGGAGCTGTTTTTT,CSARMPLGGELFF
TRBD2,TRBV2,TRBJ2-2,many,TGTGCCATCAAAGAAGGACTAGCGGGAGGGCCGGTCGGGGAGCTGTTTTTT,CAIKEGLAGGPVGELFF
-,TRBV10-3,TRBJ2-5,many,TGTGCCATCAGTGAAGAAGAGACCCAGTACTTC,CAISEEETQYF
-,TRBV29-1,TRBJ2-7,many,TGCAGCGTTGAAGAGTCAGGGCAGTACTTC,CSVEESGQYF
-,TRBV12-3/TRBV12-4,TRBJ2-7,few,TGTGCCAGCAGTTTAAGGGTCAGGCCCTACGAGCAGTACTTC,CASSLRVRPYEQYF
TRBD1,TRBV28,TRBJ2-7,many,TGTGCCAGCAGTCCCGCCGGGACAGGGAATTACGAGCAGTACTTC,CASSPAGTGNYEQYF
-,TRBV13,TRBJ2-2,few,TGTGCCAGCAGCTTGGGGGAAAGCACGATCACCGGGGAGCTGTTTTTT,CASSLGESTITGELFF
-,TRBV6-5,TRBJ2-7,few,TGTGCCAGCAGTTACTCGATATTAAGAGAGCAGTACTTC,CASSYSILREQYF
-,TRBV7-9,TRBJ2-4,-,TGTGCCAGCAGCTCTGGAGTGTTGAGGGGGCCGCGGGGCAAAAACATTCAGTACTTC,CASSSGVLRGPRGKNIQYF
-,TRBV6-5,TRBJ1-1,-,TGTGCCAGCAGTTATGCGGCAGTTCCTGACACTGAAGCTTTCTTT,CASSYAAVPDTEAFF
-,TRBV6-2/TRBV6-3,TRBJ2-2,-,TGTGCCAGCAGTTATGGGGGTAGCGGTCACGGGGAGCTGTTTTTT,CASSYGGSGHGELFF
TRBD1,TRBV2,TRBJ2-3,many,TGTGCCAGCAGTCGTACAGGGGGCTTAAATACGCAGTATTTT,CASSRTGGLNTQYF
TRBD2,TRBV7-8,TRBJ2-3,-,TGTGCCAGCAGCCGCCGACTAGCGGGAGTGACAGATACGCAGTATTTT,CASSRRLAGVTDTQYF
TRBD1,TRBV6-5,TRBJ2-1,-,TGTGCCAGCAGTTACGCACCATCCTCATCGGGACAGGTTTCTAATGAGCAGTTCTTC,CASSYAPSSSGQVSNEQFF
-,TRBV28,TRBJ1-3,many,TGTGCCAGCAGTTCCGGGACGGACTCTGGAAACACCATATATTTT,CASSSGTDSGNTIYF
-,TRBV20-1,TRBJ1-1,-,TGCAGTGCTAGAGGTCCAGGCAGTCTCATGAACACTGAAGCTTTCTTT,CSARGPGSLMNTEAFF
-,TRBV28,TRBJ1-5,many,TGTGCCAACCGGAAGGCGCGGAGCAATCAGCCCCAGCATTTT,CANRKARSNQPQHF
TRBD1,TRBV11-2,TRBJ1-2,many,TGTGCCAGCAGCTTACAGGGACAGGCCTATGGCTACACCTTC,CASSLQGQAYGYTF